This TCR beta chain emerged from a study of T cell responses to AZD1222 COVID-19 vaccine. Study findings and constraints: Donors in the cohort were predominantly white British and more often female, and clonal diversity was possibly underestimated.

This clone appeared a single time. Its antigen is not identified. This CDR3 spans 14 amino acids. Germline CDR1 reads SGHRS; CDR2 reads YFSETQ. Losses at the gene ends were 4 bases for V and 6 bases for J; bases not matched to a gene: 4. Produced via immunoSEQ multiplex PCR; TCRdb's table is partial and in-frame only. The data show 150,000 to 200,000 clones, with approximately 94% seen just once and roughly 5.6% held by the top ten. The origin of this receptor is an adult who received the AZD1222 COVID-19 vaccine. This specimen was peripheral blood, taken 28 days after the second AZD1222 dose. The chain is built from TRBV5-1 and TRBJ1-5; 10 nucleotides align to TRBD1. CDR3 sequence (DNA): TGCGCCAGCAGCCCGACAGGGGGCGGTCAGCCCCAGCATTTT. Protein: CASSPTGGGQPQHF.